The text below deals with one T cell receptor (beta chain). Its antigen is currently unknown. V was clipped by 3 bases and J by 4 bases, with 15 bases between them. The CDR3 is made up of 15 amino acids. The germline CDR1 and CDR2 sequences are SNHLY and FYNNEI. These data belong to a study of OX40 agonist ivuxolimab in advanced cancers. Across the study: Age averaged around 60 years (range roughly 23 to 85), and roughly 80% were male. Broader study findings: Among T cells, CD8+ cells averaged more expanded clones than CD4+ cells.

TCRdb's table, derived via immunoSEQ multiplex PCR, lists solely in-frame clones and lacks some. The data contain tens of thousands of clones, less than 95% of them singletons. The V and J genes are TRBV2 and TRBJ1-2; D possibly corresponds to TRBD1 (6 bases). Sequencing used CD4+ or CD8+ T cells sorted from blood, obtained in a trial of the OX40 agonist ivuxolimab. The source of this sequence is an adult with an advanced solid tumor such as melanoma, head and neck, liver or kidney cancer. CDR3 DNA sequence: TGTGCCAGCAGTGACAGGGCAGGGGTTGGCTATGGCTACACCTTC. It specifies CASSDRAGVGYGYTF.